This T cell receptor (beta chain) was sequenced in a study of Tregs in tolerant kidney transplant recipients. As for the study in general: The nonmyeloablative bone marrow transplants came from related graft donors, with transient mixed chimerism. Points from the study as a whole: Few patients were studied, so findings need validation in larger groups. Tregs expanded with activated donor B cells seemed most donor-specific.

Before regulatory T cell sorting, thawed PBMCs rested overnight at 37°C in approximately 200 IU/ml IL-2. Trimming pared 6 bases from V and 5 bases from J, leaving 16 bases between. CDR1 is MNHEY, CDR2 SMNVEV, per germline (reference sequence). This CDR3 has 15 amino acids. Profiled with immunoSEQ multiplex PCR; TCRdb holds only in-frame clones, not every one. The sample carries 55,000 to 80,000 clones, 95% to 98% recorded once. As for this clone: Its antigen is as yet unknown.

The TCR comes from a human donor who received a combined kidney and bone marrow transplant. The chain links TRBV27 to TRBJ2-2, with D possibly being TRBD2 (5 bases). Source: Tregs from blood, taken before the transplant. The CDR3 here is CASSLTRGRTGELFF. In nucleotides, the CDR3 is TGTGCCAGCAGCCTTACCCGGGGTAGGACCGGGGAGCTGTTTTTT.